Given below is one TCR beta chain in context. Other DNA sequences in this specimen translate into the identical CDR3. These data originate in a study of shared clonotypes between healthy human individuals. Data came from immunoSEQ multiplex PCR; TCRdb stores just in-frame clones and leaves some out. The sample yields some 2,000,000 clones, 85% to 95% seen once. In the naive CD8 group, cells lacked CD45RO and were positively selected for CCR7, so terminally differentiated effector memory CD45RA+ cells were left out. This TCR was sampled from a man in his late teens or twenties in good health. The sequencing input was naive CD8+ T cells sorted from blood.

The CDR3 DNA reads as TGTGCCAGCAGCTTAGGCGTATCCTACGAGCAGTACTTC. The encoded protein is CASSLGVSYEQYF. The gene calls are TRBV11-2 and TRBJ2-7; no clear D gene. Per germline, CDR1 SGHAT and CDR2 FQNNGV. Deletions cut 1 base from V and 1 base from J, with 5 bases between. The CDR3 has 13 residues.